This is a list of T cell receptor beta chains from one sample in a study of shared clonotypes between healthy human individuals. Profiling relied on immunoSEQ multiplex PCR, and the TCRdb table lists in-frame clones only, not all of them. The table has a few million clones, about nine tenths seen once. The sample was naive CD4+ T cells from PBMCs. The receptors were gathered from a man aged 18-30 years in good health. Some clones in this sample may be carry-over from other donors' samples. Each CDR3 is given with its conserved first and last residue. Each record gives: J gene, clone size, D gene, V gene, CDR3 protein, CDR3 DNA. The D gene is left open where the match is weak. The listing skips clone size in some rows; elsewhere it reads once, few, many or a size class.

>TRBJ2-2|-|-|TRBV5-1
CASSLEGRGELFF
TGTGCCAGCAGCTTGGAAGGGCGCGGGGAGCTGTTTTTT
>TRBJ2-1|-|-|TRBV11-2
CASNQFGGSYNEQFF
TGTGCCAGCAATCAATTCGGTGGTTCCTACAATGAGCAGTTCTTC
>TRBJ2-6|once|-|TRBV2
CASSEQLSGANVLTF
TGTGCCAGCAGTGAACAGCTCTCTGGGGCCAACGTCCTGACTTTC
>TRBJ2-7|-|-|TRBV6-5
CASSFGVVGREQYF
TGTGCCAGCAGCTTCGGGGTAGTGGGGCGCGAGCAGTACTTC
>TRBJ2-3|-|TRBD2|TRBV5-1
CASSSLAGVDTQYF
TGCGCCAGCAGCTCTCTAGCGGGAGTAGATACGCAGTATTTT
>TRBJ1-4|-|-|TRBV5-1
CASSLAGTTNEKLFF
TGCGCCAGCAGCTTGGCGGGAACAACTAATGAAAAACTGTTTTTT
>TRBJ1-5|-|-|TRBV18
CASSLRGDPYSNQPQHF
TGTGCCAGCTCTCTCAGAGGGGACCCCTATAGCAATCAGCCCCAGCATTTT
>TRBJ2-7|-|-|TRBV27
CASSFWTSGEQYF
TGTGCCAGCAGTTTTTGGACGTCCGGGGAGCAGTACTTC
>TRBJ2-1|-|-|TRBV7-2
CASSLAGAGEQFF
TGTGCCAGCAGCTTAGCGGGAGCGGGTGAGCAGTTCTTC
>TRBJ2-7|-|-|TRBV27
CASSLAGLAYEQYF
TGTGCCAGCAGTTTAGCGGGACTGGCCTACGAGCAGTACTTC
>TRBJ2-5|-|-|TRBV18
CASSPSGRETQYF
TGTGCCAGCTCACCCTCCGGGAGAGAGACCCAGTACTTC
>TRBJ1-2|once|-|TRBV15
CATSRVWGNYTF
TGTGCCACCAGCAGAGTATGGGGCAACTACACCTTC